This T cell receptor (beta chain) comes out of a study of regulatory T cells in long-lasting Graves disease. Study details: Less than 3 months of antithyroid drugs had been taken by newly diagnosed Graves' patients.

For TCR beta, libraries came from iRepertoire HTBI primers and Arm-PCR of CDR3 regions. A single record per CDR3 protein comes from TCRdb applying MiXCR to the multiplex PCR reads. The sample has about 220,000 distinct CDR3 sequences, approximately 19% seen once. This clonotype was detected many times. The V gene lost 6 bases and the J gene lost 1 base, with 9 bases spanning the gap. The germline gives CDR1 LNHDA, CDR2 SQIVND (reference sequence). This CDR3 is 13 amino acids long. The time point: newly diagnosed GD, antithyroid drugs for less than 3 months. PBMC RNA served as the TCR library source. The same sample was also used in a study of T cells in Graves' hyperthyroidism and ophthalmopathy.

This specimen consisted of peripheral blood mononuclear cells (PBMCs), obtained at new diagnosis, from a patient treated with antithyroid drugs. The V call is TRBV19, the J call TRBJ1-1, with D unresolved. This TCR derives from a woman aged 25 to 39 with Graves disease. The CDR3 DNA reads as TGTGCCAGTAGCAGGAGACCGAACACTGAAGCTTTCTTT. Its translation is CASSRRPNTEAFF. The entire variable domain, with the rest obtained from reference TRBV19 and TRBJ1-1, is as follows: DGGITQSPKYLFRKEGQNVTLSCEQNLNHDAMYWYRQDPGQGLRLIYYSQIVNDFQKGDIAEGYSVSREKKESFPLTVTSAQKNPTAFYLCASSRRPNTEAFFGQGTRLTVV.